Detailed here is one TCR beta chain. This CDR3 has 15 amino acids. V dropped 0 bases and J dropped 2 bases, with 9 bases sitting between them. Germline assignment: CDR1 SGHKS and CDR2 YYEKEE (reference sequence). The data were obtained in a study of blood T cell repertoires in COVID-19. Study-level information: COVID-19 samples from acute and convalescent phases originated in the United States, Italy and Spain.

The authors' processing: Estimation of nucleated cell counts was performed using reference gene primer amplification. TCRdb's copy holds only in-frame clones and misses some; the assay was immunoSEQ multiplex PCR. D and trimming come from the DNA, and the V and J calls and clone size come from that table. The repertoire has hundreds of thousands of clones, around 84% of them found once; the top ten carry just under 20%. This clonotype was obtained from a man aged 25-45 years with active or convalescent COVID-19. The chain combines TRBV5-5 with TRBJ2-1; D is perhaps TRBD2 (6 bases). The specimen sequenced was peripheral blood. The CDR3 DNA is TGTGCCAGCAGCTTGGCGGGGAGGACCTACAATGAGCAGTTCTTC. It encodes CASSLAGRTYNEQFF.